This TCR beta chain was sequenced during a study of human T cells and chemical hapten exposure (dated by TCRdb to 2020 to 2022). Regarding the study in general: For sensitization, 2% DPC in acetone was applied to an approximately 2 cm by approximately 2 cm area of upper inner arm skin. Patients additionally received weekly therapeutic DPC doses to the scalp throughout the approximately 25-week study period. Patch testing was done on the upper back using Finn chambers containing 0.01% DPC, and results were scored after 6 days according to International Contact Dermatitis Research Group standards. The patient cohort, mostly female, included alopecia areata with under or over 50% scalp involvement, alopecia totalis and alopecia universalis. Libraries were pooled for sequencing, and per-sample TCR yields varied mainly because of small differences in library volumes within the pool. Peripheral blood TCR repertoire changes were tracked in vivo in alopecia patients during primary and secondary sensitization to the hapten diphenylcyclopropenone (DPC). Patient blood was sampled pre-sensitization (week 0) and at 2, 6 and about 24 weeks after DPC sensitization. Under 30 alopecia patients gave blood for TCR sequencing at one to four time points (pre-sensitization, 2, 6 and 24 weeks). General study outcomes and caveats: A positive correlation was found between the number of PT1 expanded TCRs and patch test score, with significance reached at thresholds 8, 16 and 32 but not 4. Alopecia, a presumed autoimmune disease, was present in all patients, so the immune response of the patients might differ from that of healthy individuals. The number of TCRs above 1 in 1000 frequency did not change with DPC sensitization; there was no evidence of global repertoire structure alterations. Repeated subsampling changed both the strength of the expansion versus patch-test correlation and the threshold at which the correlation became significant. Significantly more large CDR3 similarity clusters were formed by expanded TCRs than by pre-sensitization or healthy control sets, consistent with antigen-driven responses.

The sample's time point label, in plain terms: patch test 1, 2 weeks after DPC sensitization. What this sample's treatment or condition label stands for: therapeutic diphenylcyclopropenone sensitization with weekly scalp DPC. At each patch-test visit, blood was drawn before the patch test was applied. To be eligible, patients had to be aged 18 to 70, diagnosed with alopecia and judged suitable for DPC therapy, while pregnant patients were excluded. Total RNA was extracted from unfractionated whole blood that had been collected in Tempus Blood RNA tubes. At least ten counts were recorded for this clonotype. The clone's antigen remains unknown. No much larger clone is present one base from it, and per-base qualities are unavailable. Clipping removes 2 bases from V and 7 bases from J, with 7 as the unmatched junction base count. The germline V gene (reference sequence) supplies CDR1 DFQATT and CDR2 SNEGSKA. Reading from cysteine to phenylalanine, the CDR3 counts 15 amino acids. Only the CDR3 DNA is retained, 45 bases long and in frame from the first base.

The library came from RACE. Sequencing was performed on a NextSeq 500. During library preparation, unique molecular identifiers were attached to individual cDNA molecules so that TCRs could be counted in a quantitative, reproducible way. From each blood RNA sample, both TCR alpha and TCR beta chains were sequenced. The source study handled its data this way. A median of around 100,000 TCRs per sample was observed, with a range of 23,224 to 690,600. V, J and CDR3 annotation of the TCR reads was carried out using the Decombinator software suite. To make PS versus PT1 abundance plots, every sample was subsampled to the same number of TCRs (28,000). TCRs were defined as expanded if absent before sensitization and observed at least eight times at the 2-week time point. Clones were called with MiXCR by TCRdb after fastp trimmed the public reads at Q25, and only in-frame beta chains were retained. Every entry covers one CDR3 protein and lists the most common genes and DNA from its rows. These V and J calls rely on TCRdb rather than the paper's analysis. This sample is represented by about 49,000 distinct CDR3 sequences; 9% to 9.5% of them were singletons. Of the sample, roughly 4% falls within the top ten clones.

The chain uses TRBV20-1 and TRBJ2-2, with TRBD2 matching 10 junction bases. The clonotype originates from a woman aged 45-59 years with alopecia areata. Some clones in this sample may be carry-over from other donors' samples. Sequences were derived from whole blood, sampled in connection with sensitization to the hapten diphenylcyclopropenone (DPC). The DNA is as follows: TGCAGTGCTAGACTAGCGGGAGTCGGTAACGGGGAGCTGTTTTTT. This translates into CSARLAGVGNGELFF.